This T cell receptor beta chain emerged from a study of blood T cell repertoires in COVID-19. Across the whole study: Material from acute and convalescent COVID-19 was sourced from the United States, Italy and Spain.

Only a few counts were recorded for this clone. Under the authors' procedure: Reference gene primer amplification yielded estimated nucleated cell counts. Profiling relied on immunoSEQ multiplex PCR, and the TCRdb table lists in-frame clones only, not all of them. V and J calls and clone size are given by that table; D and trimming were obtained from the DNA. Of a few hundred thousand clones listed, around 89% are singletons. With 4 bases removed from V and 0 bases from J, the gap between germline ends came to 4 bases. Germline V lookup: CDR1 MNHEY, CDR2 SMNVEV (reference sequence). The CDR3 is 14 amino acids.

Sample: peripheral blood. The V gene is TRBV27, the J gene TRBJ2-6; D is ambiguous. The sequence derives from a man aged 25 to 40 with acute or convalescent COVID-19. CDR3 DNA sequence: TGTGCCAGCAGTTACAGCTCTGGGGCCAACGTCCTGACTTTC. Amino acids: CASSYSSGANVLTF.